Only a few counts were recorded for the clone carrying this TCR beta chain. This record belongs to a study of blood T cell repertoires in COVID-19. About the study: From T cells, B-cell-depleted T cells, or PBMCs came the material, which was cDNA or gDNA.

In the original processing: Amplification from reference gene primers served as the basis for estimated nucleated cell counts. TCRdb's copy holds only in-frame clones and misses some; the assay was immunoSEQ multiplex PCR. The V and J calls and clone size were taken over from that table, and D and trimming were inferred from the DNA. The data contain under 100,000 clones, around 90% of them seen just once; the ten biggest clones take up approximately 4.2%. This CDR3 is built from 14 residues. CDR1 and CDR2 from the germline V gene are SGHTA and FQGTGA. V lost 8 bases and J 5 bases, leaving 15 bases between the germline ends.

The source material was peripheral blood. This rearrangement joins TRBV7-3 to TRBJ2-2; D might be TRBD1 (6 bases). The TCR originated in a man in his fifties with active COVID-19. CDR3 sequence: CASAPGTSTGELFF. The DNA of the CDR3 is TGTGCCAGCGCTCCCGGGACATCGACCGGGGAGCTGTTTTTT.